These 10 T cell receptor beta chains were all obtained from the same sample, sequenced in a study of T cells in tumors after PD-1 blockade. Produced via immunoSEQ multiplex PCR; TCRdb's table is partial and in-frame only. The repertoire consists of 4,000 to 5,000 clones, with approximately 71% occurring once and the leading ten covering 13%. Sequencing used tumor tissue, obtained before anti-PD-1 treatment. All receptors derive from a human donor with basal cell carcinoma.

The chain has TRBV7-9 and TRBJ1-1; 7 bases are a match to TRBD1. J gave up 0 bases and V 4 bases, and 5 bases lay outside the gene matches. CDR1 and CDR2 (germline): SEHNR, FQNEAQ (reference sequence). The CDR3 is 15 residues long. CDR3 nucleotide sequence: TGTGCCAGCAGCTCAAACAGGGGACTGAACACTGAAGCTTTCTTT. Protein product: CASSSNRGLNTEAFF.

V is TRBV5-1 and J is TRBJ1-1, with TRBD1 as a possible D gene (6 bases). Trimming took off 4 bases at V and 0 bases at J, with 10 bases between the two ends. Germline V gene lookup returns CDR1 SGHRS and CDR2 YFSETQ. The CDR3 is made up of 14 amino acids. CDR3 in amino acids: CASSRGQLNTEAFF. The CDR3 DNA is TGCGCCAGCAGCCGAGGACAGTTGAACACTGAAGCTTTCTTT.

J is TRBJ1-1 and V is TRBV28, with a tentative D call TRBD1 (5 bases). The CDR3 totals 16 residues. V lost 3 bases, J lost 0 bases, and 14 bases lay in between. Germline assignment: CDR1 MDHEN and CDR2 SYDVKM. DNA of the CDR3: TGTGCCAGCAGTTTCCGGGACTTAGTTCTGAACACTGAAGCTTTCTTT. This sequence encodes CASSFRDLVLNTEAFF.

This chain uses TRBV5-5 with TRBJ1-5; D is ambiguous. Per germline, CDR1 SGHKS and CDR2 YYEKEE (reference sequence). The CDR3 loop spans 15 amino acids. V was shortened by 0 bases and J by 3 bases, with 10 bases between the two germline ends. This CDR3 is CASSLEGNLNQPQHF. CDR3 in DNA: TGTGCCAGCAGCTTGGAGGGCAACCTCAATCAGCCCCAGCATTTT.

The chain is built from TRBV12-3 or TRBV12-4 and TRBJ1-1; the match to TRBD1 covers 11 bases. V dropped 5 bases and J dropped 10; count of bases not matched to a gene: 3. This CDR3 contains 12 residues. The CDR3 is CASSPGTGGAFF. As DNA, the CDR3 is TGTGCCAGCAGTCCCGGGACAGGGGGAGCTTTCTTT.

This rearrangement joins TRBV5-1 to TRBJ2-2, with a weak D call TRBD2 (6 bases). The CDR3 is made up of 14 amino acids. V shed 3 bases and J shed 7 bases, with 13 bases lying between them. Germline lookup yields CDR1 SGHRS and CDR2 YFSETQ. CDR3 residues: CASSSGTGVGELFF. CDR3 DNA: TGCGCCAGCAGCTCTGGGACGGGGGTCGGGGAGCTGTTTTTT.

The chain combines TRBV6-4 with TRBJ1-5, with D unresolved. The CDR3 covers 16 residues. CDR1 MRHNA and CDR2 SNTAGT come from the germline V gene. The V gene lost 6 bases and the J gene lost 0 bases, with 15 bases spanning the gap. CDR3 nucleotides: TGTGCCAGCAGCATCAGGACCGGGAATAGCAATCAGCCCCAGCATTTT. Encoded protein: CASSIRTGNSNQPQHF.

The sample holds one count of this clone. The chain links TRBV7-6 to TRBJ2-5; 8 bases are a match to TRBD1. CDR1 is SGHVS and CDR2 is FNYEAQ in the germline V gene. The CDR3 consists of 16 residues. After removal of 1 base from V and 5 bases from J, the junction contained 9 bases not matched to a gene. CDR3 nucleotides: TGTGCCAGCAGCTTAGAGGCGCCAGGGGGCTGGGAGACCCAGTACTTC. It translates to CASSLEAPGGWETQYF.

The chain uses TRBV25-1 and TRBJ2-2; D remains ambiguous. Germline values: CDR1 MGHDK, CDR2 SYGVNS. The V end lost 6 bases, the J end lost 4 bases, and 6 bases lay between the germline ends. The CDR3 length is 12 residues. CDR3 nucleotides: TGTGCCAGCAGGCACGGCACCGGGGAGCTGTTTTTT. Translated, it gives CASRHGTGELFF.

In regard to this clone: An end of the junction differs from the germline gene, which may be a read error. This chain connects TRBV5-8 to TRBJ2-7, with 9 bases identical to TRBD2. Per germline, CDR1 SGHTS and CDR2 YDEGEE. The CDR3 is 12 residues long. This chain's CDR3 is CASSLGRGTSKF. The CDR3 DNA reads TGTGCCAGCAGCCTGGGAAGGGGGACTAGCAAATTC. The full variable domain, rest sourced from reference TRBV5-8 and TRBJ2-7, is EAGVTQSPTHLIKTRGQQATLRCSPISGHTSVYWYQQALGLGLQFLLWYDEGEERNRGNFPPRFSGRQFPNYSSELNVNALELEDSALYLCASSLGRGTSKFGPGTRLTVT.